The T cell receptor (beta chain) under discussion was sequenced for a study of post-analysis software for immune sequencing data. Looking at the study overall: Courses of disease covered relapsing-remitting, secondary progressive and progressive-relapsing multiple sclerosis. Study-level points and caveats: Batch-matched samples strongly co-clustered by F measure. Significantly lower normalized Chao1 diversity was seen in multiple sclerosis patients than in controls. Five or six TRBV segments were significantly more frequent in patients than in controls. TRBV5-6, TRBV5-1 and TRBV20-1 were among these segments.

Note on this clonotype: The antigen is unknown. At one boundary the junction diverges from the germline segment, which might be a read error.

The CDR3 loop spans 15 amino acids. Germline loops: CDR1 SGHRS, CDR2 YFSETQ. TCR beta libraries were prepared from cDNA with unique molecular identifiers. One entry per CDR3 protein results from TCRdb running MiXCR on the PCR reads. This sample carries approximately 660,000 distinct CDR3 sequences, approximately 60% of them seen once, and the ten largest clones take over 9%. Sequences were obtained from blood. This chain uses TRBV5-1 with TRBJ2-5; 9 nucleotides match TRBD2. The origin of this receptor is a girl aged 2 to 10 with multiple sclerosis. The CDR3 here is CASSSGTSLQGTQYF. The DNA for the CDR3 is TGCGCCAGCAGCTCCGGGACTAGCTTGCAAGGGACCCAGTACTTC.